The rows below give T cell receptor beta chains drawn from one sample of a study of neurological immune-mediated disorders. Via MiXCR, TCRdb re-called the 5' RACE reads, giving one row per CDR3 protein. The profile shows 50,000 to 80,000 distinct CDR3 sequences, 4.5% of them singletons. The specimen sequenced was PBMCs. These receptor sequences come from a man aged 25-45 years with multiple sclerosis. CDR3s include the opening cysteine and the closing phenylalanine or tryptophan. Fields, in order: CDR3 protein, CDR3 DNA, clone size, V gene, J gene, D gene. D genes are given only for firm matches. Clone size is stated in some rows and not others, as once, few, many or a class when expanded.

CASSFTGSGNTIYF	TGCGCCAGCAGCTTTACAGGGTCTGGAAACACCATATATTTT	few	TRBV5-1	TRBJ1-3	NA
CASSLRDRVPEAFF	TGTGCCAGCAGTTTGAGGGACAGGGTTCCTGAAGCTTTCTTT	many	TRBV12-3/TRBV12-4	TRBJ1-1	TRBD1
CASSLAEFRDQPQHF	TGTGCCAGCAGCCTGGCGGAATTCAGGGATCAGCCCCAGCATTTT	many	TRBV5-8	TRBJ1-5	NA
CASSPFGQARNTIYF	TGTGCCAGCAGCCCATTCGGACAGGCTCGAAACACCATATATTTT	many	TRBV5-6	TRBJ1-3	TRBD1
CASSLVPQSYEQYF	TGTGCCAGCAGCTTAGTTCCGCAGTCCTACGAGCAGTACTTC	many	TRBV7-9	TRBJ2-7	NA
CASSWDRSYGYTF	TGTGCCAGCAGTTGGGACAGGAGTTATGGCTACACCTTC	few	TRBV6-5	TRBJ1-2	TRBD1
CASSLSGGTATEAFF	TGTGCCAGCAGCTTATCGGGCGGGACAGCCACTGAAGCTTTCTTT	many	TRBV7-9	TRBJ1-1	TRBD1
CASSYGRGTGELFF	TGCGCCAGCAGCTACGGACGGGGCACCGGGGAGCTGTTTTTT	many	TRBV4-1	TRBJ2-2	NA
CSVRKTGTTGELFF	TGCAGCGTCCGGAAGACAGGGACGACCGGGGAGCTGTTTTTT	many	TRBV29-1	TRBJ2-2	TRBD1
CSVEPEGPDTQYF	TGCAGCGTTGAACCAGAGGGCCCAGATACGCAGTATTTT	few	TRBV29-1	TRBJ2-3	NA
CSTKQGNEKLFF	TGCAGTACTAAACAGGGGAATGAAAAACTGTTTTTT	many	TRBV20-1	TRBJ1-4	TRBD1
CASSPWRATTGELFF	TGTGCCAGCAGCCCGTGGCGGGCAACGACCGGGGAGCTGTTTTTT	many	TRBV7-9	TRBJ2-2	NA
CASTPDRRSGNTIYF	TGTGCCAGCACCCCGGACAGGCGCTCTGGAAACACCATATATTTT	many	TRBV6-6	TRBJ1-3	TRBD1
CASSLKDTQYF	TGCGCCAGCAGCCTTAAAGATACGCAGTATTTT	NA	TRBV4-1	TRBJ2-3	NA
CSARDSGREQFF	TGCAGTGCTAGAGACAGTGGAAGGGAGCAGTTCTTC	many	TRBV20-1	TRBJ2-1	NA
CASSLDGVTEAFF	TGCGCCAGCAGCTTGGACGGAGTCACTGAAGCTTTCTTT	NA	TRBV5-1	TRBJ1-1	NA
CASSQEGGPGELFF	TGCGCCAGCAGCCAAGAAGGGGGCCCCGGGGAGCTGTTTTTT	NA	TRBV4-1	TRBJ2-2	TRBD1
CASGTGLFGTNEKLFF	TGCGCCAGCGGGACAGGGCTTTTTGGAACTAATGAAAAACTGTTTTTT	many	TRBV5-1	TRBJ1-4	TRBD1
CASSPLGGMSPLNF	TGTGCCAGCAGTCCCCTGGGGGGGATGTCACCCCTCAACTTT	NA	TRBV12-3/TRBV12-4	TRBJ1-6	NA
CSANRDSNQPQNF	TGCAGTGCTAACAGGGATAGCAATCAGCCCCAGAATTTT	few	TRBV20-1	TRBJ1-5	NA
CASSQGGTAPNNEQFF	TGCGCCAGCAGCCAAGGGGGGACCGCACCCAACAATGAGCAGTTCTTC	few	TRBV4-1	TRBJ2-1	NA
CASARDTPSNQPQHF	TGCGCCAGCGCCCGGGACACCCCTAGCAATCAGCCCCAGCATTTT	many	TRBV5-1	TRBJ1-5	NA
CASSLPTAEKLFF	TGTGCCAGCAGCTTGCCGACGGCTGAAAAACTGTTTTTT	many	TRBV5-6	TRBJ1-4	NA
CASSLRQRTRVNTEAFF	TGTGCCAGCAGTCTACGACAGCGAACAAGGGTGAACACTGAAGCTTTCTTT	once	TRBV12-3/TRBV12-4	TRBJ1-1	NA
CAKQTSGVPSYNEQFF	TGTGCCAAGCAGACTAGCGGGGTTCCCTCCTACAATGAGCAGTTCTTC	many	TRBV14	TRBJ2-1	TRBD2
CAIRADNTDTQYF	TGTGCCATCCGGGCGGACAACACAGATACGCAGTATTTT	many	TRBV10-3	TRBJ2-3	NA
CASSLVGLNKNIQYF	TGTGCCAGCAGTTTGGTCGGGCTAAACAAAAACATTCAGTACTTC	many	TRBV27	TRBJ2-4	NA
CASSLFRENTEAFF	TGCGCCAGCAGCTTATTCCGGGAGAACACTGAAGCTTTCTTT	many	TRBV5-1	TRBJ1-1	NA
CASSLGITGGSEKLFF	TGCGCCAGCAGCTTGGGAATTACAGGAGGATCTGAAAAACTGTTTTTT	many	TRBV5-1	TRBJ1-4	NA
CASSRDTAFYGYTF	TGTGCCAGCAGTAGGGACACTGCCTTCTATGGCTACACCTTC	many	TRBV12-3/TRBV12-4	TRBJ1-2	NA
CASSHVWDTANYGYTF	TGCGCCAGCAGCCATGTCTGGGACACCGCTAACTATGGCTACACCTTC	many	TRBV4-1	TRBJ1-2	NA
CATSREQGGRGPQNF	TGTGCCACCAGCAGAGAACAGGGGGGACGTGGGCCCCAGAATTTT	few	TRBV15	TRBJ1-5	TRBD1
CASSVRAAGKLFF	TGTGCCAGCAGCGTAAGAGCGGCAGGGAAACTGTTTTTT	many	TRBV9	TRBJ1-4	NA
CASSWGTEFYNEQFF	TGTGCCAGCAGCTGGGGGACGGAATTCTACAATGAGCAGTTCTTC	NA	TRBV7-6	TRBJ2-1	NA
CASSPVDSGFYEQYF	TGTGCCAGCAGCCCGGTGGACAGTGGGTTCTACGAGCAGTACTTC	many	TRBV27	TRBJ2-7	NA
CASSQGIWGTDTQYF	TGTGCCAGCAGCCAAGGTATCTGGGGAACAGATACGCAGTATTTT	many	TRBV3-1	TRBJ2-3	NA
CASSSRMGRRVAEAFF	TGTGCCAGCAGTTCAAGGATGGGGCGTAGGGTGGCTGAAGCTTTCTTT	many	TRBV27	TRBJ1-1	NA
CASSFREITGELFF	TGCGCCAGCAGCTTCCGGGAGATCACCGGGGAGCTGTTTTTT	many	TRBV5-1	TRBJ2-2	NA
CASSTTSGGAGYGEQFF	TGTGCCAGCAGTACGACTAGCGGGGGGGCCGGGTACGGTGAGCAGTTCTTC	many	TRBV27	TRBJ2-1	TRBD2
CASSYGVRQYF	TGTGCCAGCAGTTACGGGGTCCGGCAGTACTTC	many	TRBV6-2/TRBV6-3	TRBJ2-7	NA
CSPVVASYNEQFF	TGCAGTCCTGTTGTGGCCTCCTACAATGAGCAGTTCTTC	many	TRBV20-1	TRBJ2-1	NA
CASSQDHYGYTF	TGTGCCAGCAGCCAGGACCACTATGGCTACACCTTC	many	TRBV7-9	TRBJ1-2	NA
CASSPGTGYTF	TGCGCCAGCAGTCCAGGGACTGGCTACACCTTC	many	TRBV10-2	TRBJ1-2	NA
CSASKTFNSPLNF	TGCAGTGCTAGCAAGACCTTTAATTCACCCCTCAACTTT	few	TRBV20-1	TRBJ1-6	NA
CASSLAGQGAGATNEKLFF	TGCGCCAGCAGCTTGGCGGGCCAGGGGGCCGGAGCAACTAATGAAAAACTGTTTTTT	few	TRBV5-1	TRBJ1-4	TRBD1
CASSLPGTGELFF	TGTGCCAGCAGCTTACCAGGGACCGGGGAGCTGTTTTTT	many	TRBV7-9	TRBJ2-2	NA
CASRRSGANVLTF	TGTGCCAGCAGGCGGTCTGGGGCCAACGTCCTGACTTTC	many	TRBV12-3/TRBV12-4	TRBJ2-6	NA
CASSPGHEGYEQYF	TGTGCCAGCAGTCCAGGGCATGAGGGCTACGAGCAGTACTTC	many	TRBV12-3/TRBV12-4	TRBJ2-7	NA
CATSDLRRGGRFF	TGTGCCACCAGTGATTTGCGCAGGGGAGGACGGTTCTTC	many	TRBV24-1	TRBJ2-1	NA
CASSLQFLVNEQFF	TGTGCCAGCAGCTTGCAGTTCCTTGTCAATGAGCAGTTCTTC	NA	TRBV5-5	TRBJ2-1	NA
CASSLIRENTGELFF	TGTGCCAGCAGCTTAATCAGGGAGAACACCGGGGAGCTGTTTTTT	many	TRBV11-2	TRBJ2-2	NA
CASSLKLDRGWLAGNTIYF	TGTGCCAGCAGCTTAAAGTTGGACAGGGGCTGGTTGGCTGGAAACACCATATATTTT	NA	TRBV7-9	TRBJ1-3	TRBD1